Below, 3 T cell receptor beta chains from the same sample are listed, as sequenced in a study of regulatory T cells in long-lasting Graves disease. Stated time point: newly diagnosed GD, antithyroid drugs for less than 3 months. PBMC-derived RNA was used for the TCR library. Arm-PCR of CDR3 regions and iRepertoire HTBI primers were the basis on which TCR beta libraries were built. TCRdb re-analysed the multiplex PCR reads in MiXCR, keeping a single row per CDR3 protein. The table shows 500,000 or so distinct CDR3 sequences, with roughly 15% occurring only once. These records were also assigned to another study, of T cells in Graves' hyperthyroidism and ophthalmopathy.

The sample in question was peripheral blood mononuclear cells (PBMCs), obtained at new diagnosis, from a patient treated with antithyroid drugs. Receptors originate from a woman between 50 and 59 years old with Graves disease.

This clonotype was detected ten times or more. This rearrangement joins TRBV5-1 to TRBJ2-5; the D gene is possibly TRBD1 (6 bases). Looked up from germline, CDR1 is SGHRS and CDR2 is YFSETQ. The CDR3 consists of 15 residues. The ends were cut back, 6 bases at V and 0 bases at J, with 15 bases in the middle. The CDR3 sequence is CASTSGQGNQETQYF. CDR3 DNA sequence: TGCGCCAGCACCTCGGGACAAGGGAACCAAGAGACCCAGTACTTC.

In its sample, this clonotype was seen many times. The chain joins TRBV12-3 or TRBV12-4 to TRBJ2-6, with no clear D. The CDR3 covers 15 residues. V was trimmed by 6 bases and J by 3 bases, leaving 12 bases between them. CDR3 DNA sequence: TGTGCCAGCAGAAGGATGGCGCTTGGGGCCAACGTCCTGACTTTC. Encoded protein: CASRRMALGANVLTF.

This clonotype was detected only a few times. The chain has TRBV11-1 and TRBJ1-5; a possible D gene is TRBD1 (5 bases). Germline V gene sequence: CDR1 SGHAT, CDR2 FQDESV (reference sequence). V was cut by 1 base and J by 6 bases, with 10 bases left in between. The CDR3 extends over 14 amino acids. The DNA of the CDR3 is TGTGCCAGCAGCTTAGGAGGGAGGGGTCAGCCCCAGCATTTT. Translation: CASSLGGRGQPQHF.